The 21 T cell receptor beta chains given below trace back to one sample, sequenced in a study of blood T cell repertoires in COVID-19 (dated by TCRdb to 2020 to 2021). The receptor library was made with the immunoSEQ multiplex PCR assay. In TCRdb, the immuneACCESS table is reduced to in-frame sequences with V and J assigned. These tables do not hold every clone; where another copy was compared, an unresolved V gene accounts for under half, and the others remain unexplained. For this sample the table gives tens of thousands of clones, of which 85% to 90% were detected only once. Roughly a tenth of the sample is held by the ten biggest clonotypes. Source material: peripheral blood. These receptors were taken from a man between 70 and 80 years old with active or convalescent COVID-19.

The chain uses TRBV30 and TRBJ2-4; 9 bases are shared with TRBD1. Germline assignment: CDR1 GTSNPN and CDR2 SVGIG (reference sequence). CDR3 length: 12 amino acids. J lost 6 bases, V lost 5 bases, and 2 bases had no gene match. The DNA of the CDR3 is TGTGCCTGGGGGACAGGGAGAAACATTCAGTACTTC. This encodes CAWGTGRNIQYF.

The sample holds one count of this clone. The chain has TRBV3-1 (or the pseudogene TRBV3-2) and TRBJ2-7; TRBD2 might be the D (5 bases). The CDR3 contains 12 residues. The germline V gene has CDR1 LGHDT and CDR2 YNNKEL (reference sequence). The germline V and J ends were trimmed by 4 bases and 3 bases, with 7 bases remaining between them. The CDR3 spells CASSRGYYEQYF. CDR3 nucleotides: TGTGCCAGCAGCCGAGGGTACTACGAGCAGTACTTC.

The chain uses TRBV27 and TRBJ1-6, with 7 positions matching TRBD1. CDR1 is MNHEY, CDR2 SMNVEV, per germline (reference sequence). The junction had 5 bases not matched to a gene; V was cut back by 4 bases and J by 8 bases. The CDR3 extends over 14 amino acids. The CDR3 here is CASSSTGADSPLHF. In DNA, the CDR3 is TGTGCCAGCAGTTCCACAGGGGCGGATTCACCCCTCCACTTT.

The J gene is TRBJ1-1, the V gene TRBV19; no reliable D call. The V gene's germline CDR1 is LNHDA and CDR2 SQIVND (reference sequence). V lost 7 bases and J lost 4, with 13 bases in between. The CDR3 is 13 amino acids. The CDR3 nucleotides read TGTGCCAGTACTAACCGGGGTACCACTGAAGCTTTCTTT. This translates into CASTNRGTTEAFF.

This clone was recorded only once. The CDR3 sequence is CASSLGTPGEQYF. The CDR3 DNA is TGTGCCAGCAGCTTAGGGACACCTGGGGAACAGTACTTC. This rearrangement joins TRBV11-1 to TRBJ2-7, with a weak D call TRBD1 (5 bases). CDR1 and CDR2 (germline): SGHAT, FQDESV (reference sequence). This CDR3 is 13 amino acids long. The ends were cut back, 1 base at V and 10 bases at J, with 14 bases in the middle.

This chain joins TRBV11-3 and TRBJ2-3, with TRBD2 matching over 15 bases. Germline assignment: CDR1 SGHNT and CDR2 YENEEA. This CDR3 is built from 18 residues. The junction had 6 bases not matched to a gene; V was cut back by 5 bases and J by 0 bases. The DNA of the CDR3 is TGTGCCAGCAGCCTGGGACTAGCGGGAGGATCTAGCACAGATACGCAGTATTTT. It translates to CASSLGLAGGSSTDTQYF.

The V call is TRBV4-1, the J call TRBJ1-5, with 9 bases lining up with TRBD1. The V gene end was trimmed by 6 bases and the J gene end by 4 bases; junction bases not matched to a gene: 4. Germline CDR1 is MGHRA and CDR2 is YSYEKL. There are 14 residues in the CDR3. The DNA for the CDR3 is TGCGCCAGCAGACGGACAGGGGAGAATCAGCCCCAGCATTTT. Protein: CASRRTGENQPQHF.

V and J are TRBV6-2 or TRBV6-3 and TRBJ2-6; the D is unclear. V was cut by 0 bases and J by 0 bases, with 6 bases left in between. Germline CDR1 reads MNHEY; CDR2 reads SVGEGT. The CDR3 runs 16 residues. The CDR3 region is CASSYSVSSGANVLTF. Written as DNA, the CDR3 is TGTGCCAGCAGTTACTCGGTGAGCTCTGGGGCCAACGTCCTGACTTTC.

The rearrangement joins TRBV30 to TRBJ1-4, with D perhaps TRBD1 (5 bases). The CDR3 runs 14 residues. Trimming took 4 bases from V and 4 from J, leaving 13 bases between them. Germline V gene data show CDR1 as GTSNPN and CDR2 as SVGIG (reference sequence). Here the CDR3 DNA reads TGTGCCTGGAAAATCTGGCAGGGTAATGAAAAACTGTTTTTT. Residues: CAWKIWQGNEKLFF. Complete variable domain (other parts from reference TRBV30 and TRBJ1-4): SQTIHQWPATLVQPVGSPLSLECTVEGTSNPNLYWYRQAAGRGLQLLFYSVGIGQISSEVPQNLSASRPQDRQFILSSKKLLLSDSGFYLCAWKIWQGNEKLFFGSGTQLSVL.

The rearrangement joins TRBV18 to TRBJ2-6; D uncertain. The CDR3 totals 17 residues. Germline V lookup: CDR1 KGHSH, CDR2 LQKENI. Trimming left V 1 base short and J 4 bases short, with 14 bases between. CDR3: CASSPRAPRTGANVLTF. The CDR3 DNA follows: TGTGCCAGCTCACCACGGGCCCCGAGAACGGGGGCCAACGTCCTGACTTTC. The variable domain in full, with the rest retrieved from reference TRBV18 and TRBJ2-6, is NAGVMQNPRHLVRRRGQEARLRCSPMKGHSHVYWYRQLPEEGLKFMVYLQKENIIDESGMPKERFSAEFPKEGPSILRIQQVVRGDSAAYFCASSPRAPRTGANVLTFGAGSRLTVL.

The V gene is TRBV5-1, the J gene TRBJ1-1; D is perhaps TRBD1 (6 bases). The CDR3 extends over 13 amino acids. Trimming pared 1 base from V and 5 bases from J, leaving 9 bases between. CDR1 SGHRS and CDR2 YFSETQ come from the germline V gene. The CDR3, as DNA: TGCGCCAGCAGCTTGACAGACAGGACTGAAGCTTTCTTT. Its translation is CASSLTDRTEAFF.

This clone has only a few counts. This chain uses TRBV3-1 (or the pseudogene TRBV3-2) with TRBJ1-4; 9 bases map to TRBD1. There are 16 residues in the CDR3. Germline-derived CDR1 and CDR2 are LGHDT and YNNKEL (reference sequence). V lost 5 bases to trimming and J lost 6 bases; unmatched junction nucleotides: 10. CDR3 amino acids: CASSIRGQGRYEKLFF. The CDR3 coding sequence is TGTGCCAGCAGCATACGAGGACAGGGGAGGTATGAAAAACTGTTTTTT.

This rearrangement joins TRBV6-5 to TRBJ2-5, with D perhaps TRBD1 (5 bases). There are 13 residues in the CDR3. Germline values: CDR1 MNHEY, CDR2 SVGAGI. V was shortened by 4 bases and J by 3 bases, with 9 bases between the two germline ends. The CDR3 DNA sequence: TGTGCCAGCAGTTTGGTACAGGAAGAGACCCAGTACTTC. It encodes CASSLVQEETQYF.

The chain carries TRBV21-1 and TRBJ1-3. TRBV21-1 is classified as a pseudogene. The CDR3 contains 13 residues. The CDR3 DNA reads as TGTGCCAGCTCCCAAGGACTGCGAAACACCATATATTTT. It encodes CASSQGLRNTIYF.

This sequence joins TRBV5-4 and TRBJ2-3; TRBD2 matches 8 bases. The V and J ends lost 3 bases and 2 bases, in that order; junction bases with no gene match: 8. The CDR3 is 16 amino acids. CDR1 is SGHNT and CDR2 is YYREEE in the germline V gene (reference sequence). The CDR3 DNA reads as TGTGCCAGCAGCTGGGATCTAGCGGGTAACACAGATACGCAGTATTTT. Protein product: CASSWDLAGNTDTQYF.

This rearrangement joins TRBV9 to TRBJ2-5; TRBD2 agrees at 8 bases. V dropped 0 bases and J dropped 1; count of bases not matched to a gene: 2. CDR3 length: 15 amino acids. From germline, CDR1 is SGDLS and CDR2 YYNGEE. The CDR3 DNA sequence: TGTGCCAGCAGCGTAGTCAGCGGGGGCCAAGAGACCCAGTACTTC. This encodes CASSVVSGGQETQYF.

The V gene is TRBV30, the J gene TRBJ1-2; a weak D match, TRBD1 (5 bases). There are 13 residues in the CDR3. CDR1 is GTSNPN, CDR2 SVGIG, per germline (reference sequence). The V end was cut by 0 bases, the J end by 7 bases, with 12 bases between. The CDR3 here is CAWSVRRGGGYTF. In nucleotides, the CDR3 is TGTGCCTGGAGTGTTAGGAGGGGAGGTGGCTACACCTTC.

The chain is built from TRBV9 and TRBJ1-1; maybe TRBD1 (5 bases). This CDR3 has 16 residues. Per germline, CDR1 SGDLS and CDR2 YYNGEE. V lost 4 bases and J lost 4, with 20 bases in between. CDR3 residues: CASSQRGGNYVTEAFF. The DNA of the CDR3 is TGTGCCAGCAGCCAAAGGGGAGGGAACTATGTCACTGAAGCTTTCTTT.

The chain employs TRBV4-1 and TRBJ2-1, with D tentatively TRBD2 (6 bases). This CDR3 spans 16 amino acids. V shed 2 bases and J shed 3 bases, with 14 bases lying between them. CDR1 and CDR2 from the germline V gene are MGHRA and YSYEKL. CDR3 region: CASSQNDAGLYNEQFF. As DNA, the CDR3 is TGCGCCAGCAGCCAAAACGATGCGGGACTCTACAATGAGCAGTTCTTC.

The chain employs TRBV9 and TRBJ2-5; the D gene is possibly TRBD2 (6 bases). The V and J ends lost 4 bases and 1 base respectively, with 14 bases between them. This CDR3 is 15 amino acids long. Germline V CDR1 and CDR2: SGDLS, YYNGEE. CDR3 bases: TGTGCCAGCAGCCCCCGAGGAGGGATCCAAGAGACCCAGTACTTC. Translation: CASSPRGGIQETQYF.

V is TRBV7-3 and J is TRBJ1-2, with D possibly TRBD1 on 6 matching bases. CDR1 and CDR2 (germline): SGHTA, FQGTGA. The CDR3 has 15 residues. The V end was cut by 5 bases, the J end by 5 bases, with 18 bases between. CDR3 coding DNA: TGTGCCAGCAGCCCCAGTTTCACAGGGCCATATGGCTACACCTTC. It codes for CASSPSFTGPYGYTF.